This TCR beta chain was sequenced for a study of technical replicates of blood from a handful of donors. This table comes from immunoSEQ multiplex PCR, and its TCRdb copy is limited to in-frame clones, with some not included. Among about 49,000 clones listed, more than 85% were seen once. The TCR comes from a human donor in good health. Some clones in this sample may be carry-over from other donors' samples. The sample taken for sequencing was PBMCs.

CDR3 amino acids: CASSFPGVEQYF. The CDR3 DNA is TGTGCCAGCAGCTTCCCGGGGGTCGAGCAGTACTTC. The chain is built from TRBV7-2 and TRBJ2-7; the D gene is possibly TRBD2 (6 bases). Trimming took 3 bases from V and 6 from J, leaving 9 bases between them. The CDR3 length is 12 residues. CDR1 is SGHTA and CDR2 is FQGNSA in the germline V gene.